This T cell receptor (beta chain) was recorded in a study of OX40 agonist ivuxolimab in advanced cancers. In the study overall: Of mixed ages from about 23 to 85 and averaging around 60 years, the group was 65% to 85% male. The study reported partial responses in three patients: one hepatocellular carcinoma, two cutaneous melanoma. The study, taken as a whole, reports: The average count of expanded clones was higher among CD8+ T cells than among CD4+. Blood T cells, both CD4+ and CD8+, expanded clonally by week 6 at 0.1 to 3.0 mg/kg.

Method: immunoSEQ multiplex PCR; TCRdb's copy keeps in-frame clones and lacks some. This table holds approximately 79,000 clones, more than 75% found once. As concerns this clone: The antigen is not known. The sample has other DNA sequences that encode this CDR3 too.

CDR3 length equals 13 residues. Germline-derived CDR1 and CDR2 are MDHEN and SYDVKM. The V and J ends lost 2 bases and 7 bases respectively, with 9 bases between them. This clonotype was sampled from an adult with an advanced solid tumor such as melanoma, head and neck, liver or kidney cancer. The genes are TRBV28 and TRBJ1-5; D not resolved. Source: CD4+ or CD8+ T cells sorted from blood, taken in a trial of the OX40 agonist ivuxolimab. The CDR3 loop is CASSLKGSQPQHF. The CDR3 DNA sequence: TGTGCCAGCAGTTTAAAGGGAAGCCAGCCCCAGCATTTT.